This T cell receptor beta chain was retrieved from a study of post-analysis software for immune sequencing data. Study-level information: Clinical courses comprised relapsing-remitting, secondary progressive and progressive-relapsing multiple sclerosis.

To note about this clonotype: Its specificity is unknown.

General study findings and limits: Controls had significantly higher normalized Chao1 diversity than multiple sclerosis patients. Relative to controls, patients had 5 or 6 TRBV segments at higher frequency, with TRBV5-6, TRBV5-1 and TRBV20-1 among these. F measure clustering grouped samples strongly by preparation batch.

cDNA libraries of TCR beta carried unique molecular identifiers. Yield was some 540,000 cDNA molecules from approximately 0.91 to 9.4 million T cells. TCRdb called the PCR reads again in MiXCR, with one record for every CDR3 protein. This table holds 500,000 to 600,000 distinct CDR3 sequences, roughly 40% found once. Germline values: CDR1 LNHNV, CDR2 YYDKDF (reference sequence). After removal of 1 base from V and 5 bases from J, the junction contained 1 base not matched to a gene. The CDR3 is 13 amino acids. V is TRBV15 and J is TRBJ2-5, with TRBD1 matching over 7 bases. The source material was blood. The TCR was taken from a girl aged 10-17 years with multiple sclerosis. The CDR3 DNA is TGTGCCACCAGCAGAGGCAGGGGGGAGACCCAGTACTTC. As protein: CATSRGRGETQYF.